The clone carrying this T cell receptor (beta chain) has only one observation. Treatment given: roughly 20 received Ad26.COV2.S at low or high dose, single or two shots; about 5 received placebo; per-sample allocation not given. It was on day 63 after the first vaccine or placebo injection that samples were taken. This CDR3 has 15 amino acids. Trimming took off 4 bases at V and 4 bases at J, with 15 bases between the two ends. CDR1 and CDR2 (germline): WNHNN, SYGVQD (reference sequence). This sample is drawn from a study of Ad26.COV2.S vaccination and SARS-CoV-2 variants. Here immunoSEQ multiplex PCR was the method, and the copy in TCRdb shows in-frame clones only, minus some. The data hold roughly 380,000 clones, with approximately 84% observed a single time.

The chain recombines TRBV10-1 with TRBJ2-3, with D tentatively TRBD2 (6 bases). The source material was peripheral blood, sampled in a trial of Ad26.COV2.S vaccine versus placebo. The TCR originated in a person between 18 and 59 years old who received the Ad26.COV2.S COVID-19 vaccine or a placebo. The CDR3 sequence: CASSGATSSADTQYF. CDR3 in DNA: TGCGCCAGCAGTGGGGCGACTAGTTCGGCAGATACGCAGTATTTT.